This TCR beta chain derives from a study of blood T cell repertoires in COVID-19. At the level of the study: Researchers got acute and convalescent COVID-19 samples from the United States, Italy and Spain. The analysed material was cDNA or gDNA that came from T cells, B-cell-depleted T cells, or PBMCs.

CDR3 length equals 17 residues. V lost 1 base to trimming and J lost 4 bases, with 17 bases between them. The germline gives CDR1 MGHRA, CDR2 YSYEKL. This clone was counted once. Original analysis: Amplification from reference gene primers served as the basis for estimated nucleated cell counts. The method was immunoSEQ multiplex PCR; TCRdb's version includes in-frame clones alone and lacks a portion of them. Clone size and V and J calls were adopted from that table, with D and trimming inferred from the DNA. This table holds about 44,000 clones, 75% to 90% found once. Material for sequencing was peripheral blood. The chain employs TRBV4-1 and TRBJ1-3, with D uncertain. This TCR was recovered from a woman older than 75 in a cohort sampled during active or convalescent COVID-19. The CDR3 protein is CASSQGPRPSSGNTIYF. CDR3 nucleotides: TGCGCCAGCAGCCAAGGTCCCAGGCCCAGCTCCGGAAACACCATATATTTT.